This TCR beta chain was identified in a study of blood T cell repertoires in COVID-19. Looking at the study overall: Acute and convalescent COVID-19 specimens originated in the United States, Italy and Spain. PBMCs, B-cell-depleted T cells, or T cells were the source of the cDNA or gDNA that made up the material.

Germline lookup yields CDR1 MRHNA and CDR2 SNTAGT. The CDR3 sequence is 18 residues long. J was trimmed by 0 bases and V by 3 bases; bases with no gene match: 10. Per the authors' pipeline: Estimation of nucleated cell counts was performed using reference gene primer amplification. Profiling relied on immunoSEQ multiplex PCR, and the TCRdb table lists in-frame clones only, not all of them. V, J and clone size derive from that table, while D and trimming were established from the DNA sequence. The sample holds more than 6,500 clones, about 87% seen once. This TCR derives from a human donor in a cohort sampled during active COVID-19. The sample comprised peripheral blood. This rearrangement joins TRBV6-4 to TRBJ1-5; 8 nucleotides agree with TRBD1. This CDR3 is CASSEARQGKNSNQPQHF. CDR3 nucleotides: TGTGCCAGCAGTGAAGCCCGACAGGGGAAAAATAGCAATCAGCCCCAGCATTTT.